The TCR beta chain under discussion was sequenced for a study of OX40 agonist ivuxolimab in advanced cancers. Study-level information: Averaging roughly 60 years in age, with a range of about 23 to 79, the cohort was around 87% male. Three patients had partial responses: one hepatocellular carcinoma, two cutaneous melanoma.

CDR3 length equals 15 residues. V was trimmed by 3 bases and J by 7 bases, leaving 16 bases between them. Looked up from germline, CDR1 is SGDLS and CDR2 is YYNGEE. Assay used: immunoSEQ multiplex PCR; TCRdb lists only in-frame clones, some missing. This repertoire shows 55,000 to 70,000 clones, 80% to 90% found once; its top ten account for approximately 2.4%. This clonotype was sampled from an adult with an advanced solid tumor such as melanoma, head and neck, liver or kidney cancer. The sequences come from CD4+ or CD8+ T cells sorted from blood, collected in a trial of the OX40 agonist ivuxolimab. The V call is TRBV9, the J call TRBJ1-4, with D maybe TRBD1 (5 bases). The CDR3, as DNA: TGTGCCAGCAGCGCAGGCGGGGCTTGGGTTGAAAAACTGTTTTTT. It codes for CASSAGGAWVEKLFF.